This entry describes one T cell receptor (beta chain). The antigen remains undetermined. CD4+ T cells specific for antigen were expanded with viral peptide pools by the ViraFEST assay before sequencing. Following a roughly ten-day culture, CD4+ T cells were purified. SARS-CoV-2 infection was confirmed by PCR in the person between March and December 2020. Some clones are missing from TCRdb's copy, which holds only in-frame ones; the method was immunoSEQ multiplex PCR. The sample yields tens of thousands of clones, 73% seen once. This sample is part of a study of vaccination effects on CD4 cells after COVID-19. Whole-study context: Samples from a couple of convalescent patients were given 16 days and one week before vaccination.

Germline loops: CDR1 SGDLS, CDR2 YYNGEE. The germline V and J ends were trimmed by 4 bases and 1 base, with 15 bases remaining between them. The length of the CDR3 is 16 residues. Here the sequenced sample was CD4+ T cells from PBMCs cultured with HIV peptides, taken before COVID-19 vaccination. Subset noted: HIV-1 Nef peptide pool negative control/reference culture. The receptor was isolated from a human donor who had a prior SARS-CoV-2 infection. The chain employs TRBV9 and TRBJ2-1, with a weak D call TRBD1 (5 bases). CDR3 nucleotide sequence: TGTGCCAGCAGCCCAATCTCAGGGTATTCCTACAATGAGCAGTTCTTC. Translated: CASSPISGYSYNEQFF.